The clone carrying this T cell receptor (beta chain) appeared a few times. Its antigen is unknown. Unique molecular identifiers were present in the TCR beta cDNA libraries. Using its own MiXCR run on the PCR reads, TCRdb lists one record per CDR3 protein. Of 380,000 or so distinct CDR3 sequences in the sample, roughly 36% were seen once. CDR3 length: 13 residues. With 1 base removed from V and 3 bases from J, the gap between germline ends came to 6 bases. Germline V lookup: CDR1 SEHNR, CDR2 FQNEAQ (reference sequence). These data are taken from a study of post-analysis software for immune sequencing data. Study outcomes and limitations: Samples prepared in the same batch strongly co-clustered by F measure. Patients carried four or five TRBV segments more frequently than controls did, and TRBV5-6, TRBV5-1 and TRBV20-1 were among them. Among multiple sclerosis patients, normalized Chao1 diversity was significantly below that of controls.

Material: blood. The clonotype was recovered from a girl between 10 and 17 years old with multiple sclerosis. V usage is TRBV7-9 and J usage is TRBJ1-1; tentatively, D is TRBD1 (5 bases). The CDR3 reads CASSLVQDTEAFF. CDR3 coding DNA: TGTGCCAGCAGCTTAGTACAGGACACTGAAGCTTTCTTT. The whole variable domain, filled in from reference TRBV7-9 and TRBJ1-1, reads DTGVSQNPRHKITKRGQNVTFRCDPISEHNRLYWYRQTLGQGPEFLTYFQNEAQLEKSRLLSDRFSAERPKGSFSTLEIQRTEQGDSAMYLCASSLVQDTEAFFGQGTRLTVV.